These T cell receptor beta chains were read from a single sample in a study of cytomegalovirus exposure and HLA in healthy donors. Repertoires were generated with immunoSEQ multiplex PCR, while TCRdb's copy carries only in-frame clones and drops some. This table holds roughly 200,000 clones, roughly 9.5% found once. The sequenced sample was PBMCs. Every receptor here comes from a woman aged 30 to 39 in good health and CMV-seropositive. CDR3s include the opening cysteine and the closing phenylalanine or tryptophan. D genes are given only for firm matches. Clone sizes are given selectively: once, few, many, or a class where the clone is expanded.

d_call	v_call	clone_size	j_call	cdr3_aa	cdr3_nt
NA	TRBV2	few	TRBJ2-7	CASSERGYEQYF	TGTGCCAGCAGTGAAAGGGGATACGAGCAGTACTTC
TRBD1	TRBV2	few	TRBJ2-5	CATMTGIEETQYF	TGTGCCACAATGACAGGGATCGAAGAGACCCAGTACTTC
TRBD2	TRBV9	few	TRBJ2-7	CASSAGLPSYEQYF	TGTGCCAGCAGCGCGGGACTACCTTCCTACGAGCAGTACTTC
TRBD1	TRBV10-3	few	TRBJ1-1	CASNRGTEAFF	TGTGCCAGCAACAGGGGAACTGAAGCTTTCTTT
TRBD2	TRBV9	NA	TRBJ2-1	CASSVRLAGGKNEQFF	TGTGCCAGCAGCGTGCGTCTAGCGGGAGGTAAAAATGAGCAGTTCTTC
NA	TRBV7-9	NA	TRBJ2-3	CASSLVGTDTQYF	TGTGCCAGCAGCTTAGTCGGCACAGATACGCAGTATTTT
NA	TRBV7-3	NA	TRBJ2-7	CASSPQGGGLYEQYF	TGTGCCAGCAGCCCCCAGGGAGGGGGGCTCTACGAGCAGTACTTC
NA	TRBV7-9	NA	TRBJ2-7	CASSLGLDIPYEQYF	TGTGCCAGCAGCTTAGGGTTAGACATCCCCTACGAGCAGTACTTC
NA	TRBV6-1	few	TRBJ1-2	CASSEMTPSYGYTF	TGTGCCAGCAGTGAAATGACACCCTCCTATGGCTACACCTTC
NA	TRBV27	few	TRBJ2-7	CASSPTRGISYEQYF	TGTGCCAGCAGTCCCACCCGGGGAATCTCCTACGAGCAGTACTTC
NA	TRBV6-1	few	TRBJ2-1	CASTRGRENEQFF	TGTGCCAGCACACGGGGGCGGGAGAATGAGCAGTTCTTC
NA	TRBV6-5	few	TRBJ2-5	CASSYSWGDQETQYF	TGTGCCAGCAGTTACTCGTGGGGCGACCAAGAGACCCAGTACTTC
NA	TRBV9	few	TRBJ2-2	CASSLRDGELFF	TGTGCCAGCAGCCTTCGGGACGGGGAGCTGTTTTTT
NA	TRBV29-1	NA	TRBJ1-1	CSVEFIGAVNTEAFF	TGCAGCGTTGAGTTCATAGGGGCAGTGAACACTGAAGCTTTCTTT
TRBD1	TRBV5-6	NA	TRBJ2-5	CASSLEGAAGSSETQYF	TGTGCCAGCAGCTTGGAGGGGGCCGCCGGTTCAAGCGAGACCCAGTACTTC
NA	TRBV5-6	NA	TRBJ2-2	CASTPGTGELFF	TGTGCCAGCACGCCTGGAACCGGGGAGCTGTTTTTC
TRBD1	TRBV5-1	NA	TRBJ2-7	CASSSGPRDSAYEQYF	TGCGCCAGCAGCTCGGGCCCCCGGGACAGCGCCTACGAGCAGTACTTC
TRBD1	TRBV5-1	few	TRBJ2-7	CASSPRGIAVYEQYF	TGCGCCAGCAGCCCCAGGGGGATCGCGGTCTACGAGCAGTACTTC
TRBD1	TRBV11-1	few	TRBJ2-7	CASRLSDREIYEQYF	TGTGCCAGCAGGTTGTCGGACAGGGAAATCTACGAGCAGTACTTC
TRBD2	TRBV14	few	TRBJ2-1	CASSARTSGYYNEQFF	TGTGCCAGCAGCGCGCGGACTAGCGGGTATTACAATGAGCAGTTCTTC
NA	TRBV13	NA	TRBJ2-3	CASRPRPNGDKQYF	TGTGCCAGCAGACCCAGACCCAACGGGGATAAGCAGTATTTT
NA	TRBV5-8	few	TRBJ2-1	CASSLLLGSSYNEQFF	TGTGCCAGCAGCTTGTTACTAGGGTCTTCCTACAATGAGCAGTTCTTC
NA	TRBV5-1	NA	TRBJ2-1	CASSSISSYNEQFF	TGCGCCAGCAGCTCTATAAGCTCCTACAATGAGCAGTTCTTC
TRBD2	TRBV6-5	few	TRBJ2-2	CASSYPSPGGTGELFF	TGTGCCAGCAGTTACCCGTCCCCGGGGGGCACCGGGGAGCTGTTTTTT
TRBD2	TRBV4-2	NA	TRBJ2-7	CASSGGVAYEQYF	TGTGCCAGCAGCGGGGGGGTGGCATACGAGCAGTACTTC
TRBD1	TRBV27	few	TRBJ1-5	CASSNDRGSNQPQHF	TGTGCCAGCAGCAACGACAGGGGTTCAAATCAGCCCCAGCATTTT
TRBD1	TRBV27	NA	TRBJ2-2	CASSPRTGNTGELFF	TGTGCCAGCAGTCCCCGGACAGGGAACACCGGGGAGCTGTTTTTT
NA	TRBV21-1	few	TRBJ2-5	CASSKRLAAQETQYF	TGTGCCAGCAGCAAAAGGCTAGCGGCCCAAGAGACCCAGTACTTC
TRBD2	TRBV7-9	NA	TRBJ2-3	CASSVSGRPTDTQYF	TGTGCCAGCAGCGTTAGCGGGAGGCCCACAGATACGCAGTATTTT
TRBD2	TRBV6-1	NA	TRBJ2-1	CASSDPGRGTNEQFF	TGTGCCAGCAGTGACCCCGGGAGGGGGACCAATGAGCAGTTCTTC
TRBD2	TRBV5-8	NA	TRBJ2-1	CASSAGTSGLNEQFF	TGTGCCAGCAGCGCCGGGACTAGCGGCCTCAATGAGCAGTTCTTC
NA	TRBV6-5	NA	TRBJ1-6	CASSYSGHGNSPLHF	TGTGCCAGCAGTTACTCGGGACATGGGAATTCACCCCTCCACTTT
NA	TRBV11-2	NA	TRBJ1-3	CASSLEPWTVSGNTIYF	TGTGCCAGCAGCTTAGAACCCTGGACAGTCTCTGGAAACACCATATATTTT
NA	TRBV4-1	NA	TRBJ1-1	CATQGGGRGTEAFF	TGCGCCACCCAAGGGGGGGGAAGGGGCACTGAAGCTTTCTTT
NA	TRBV28	few	TRBJ1-1	CASRPGGGRRSNTEAFF	TGTGCCAGCAGACCGGGGGGTGGTAGGAGGTCGAACACTGAAGCTTTCTTT
TRBD2	TRBV9	NA	TRBJ2-5	CASSAVQGGETQYF	TGTGCCAGCAGCGCCGTCCAGGGAGGGGAGACCCAGTACTTC
TRBD1	TRBV19	NA	TRBJ2-1	CASSLRTGGYNEQFF	TGTGCCAGTAGTCTCAGGACAGGGGGCTACAATGAGCAGTTCTTC
TRBD2	TRBV23-1	once	TRBJ2-1	CASSQSGLAGPSGWNEQFF	TGCGCCAGCAGTCAATCGGGACTAGCGGGCCCCTCCGGGTGGAATGAGCAGTTCTTC
NA	TRBV9	NA	TRBJ2-1	CASGGGAYSYNEQFF	TGTGCCAGTGGCGGAGGGGCCTACTCCTACAATGAGCAGTTCTTC
NA	TRBV19	NA	TRBJ2-5	CASSMSYQETQYF	TGTGCCAGTAGTATGTCGTACCAAGAGACCCAGTACTTC
NA	TRBV5-1	NA	TRBJ2-1	CASSILLYNEQFF	TGCGCCAGCAGCATCCTCCTCTACAATGAGCAGTTCTTC
TRBD2	TRBV5-1	NA	TRBJ2-5	CASSEAGTSGQETQYF	TGCGCCAGCAGCGAAGCCGGGACTAGCGGTCAAGAGACCCAGTACTTC
NA	TRBV4-1	NA	TRBJ2-7	CASSQDSGMYEQYF	TGCGCCAGCAGCCAAGATTCGGGTATGTACGAACAGTACTTC
TRBD1	TRBV5-1	NA	TRBJ2-3	CASSLGGAGTDTQYF	TGCGCCAGCAGCTTAGGGGGCGCGGGCACAGATACGCAGTATTTT
NA	TRBV5-1	few	TRBJ2-2	CASSLEPRTLNTGELFF	TGCGCCAGCAGCTTGGAGCCGAGGACACTGAACACCGGGGAGCTGTTTTTT
NA	TRBV18	NA	TRBJ2-7	CASSEGAGSYEQYF	TGTGCCAGCTCGGAAGGGGCCGGCTCCTACGAGCAGTACTTC
TRBD1	TRBV19	few	TRBJ2-5	CASSPLTGLQETQYF	TGTGCCAGTAGCCCATTGACAGGGCTCCAAGAGACCCAGTACTTC